This T cell receptor beta chain was recovered during a study of OX40 agonist ivuxolimab in advanced cancers. Assay used: immunoSEQ multiplex PCR; TCRdb lists only in-frame clones, some missing. The table shows over 65,000 clones, with roughly 90% occurring only once. In its sample, this clone was seen once. The source material was CD4+ or CD8+ T cells sorted from blood, sampled in a trial of the OX40 agonist ivuxolimab. The sequence came from an adult with an advanced solid tumor such as melanoma, head and neck, liver or kidney cancer.

CDR3 in DNA: TGTGCCAGCAGCGCACTCGGACAGTCTAATGAAAAACTGTTTTTT. Translation: CASSALGQSNEKLFF. The chain links TRBV9 to TRBJ1-4; D might be TRBD1 (6 bases). The CDR3 extends over 15 amino acids. Trimming removed 3 bases from V and 3 bases from J, with 12 bases in between. Germline V CDR1 and CDR2: SGDLS, YYNGEE.